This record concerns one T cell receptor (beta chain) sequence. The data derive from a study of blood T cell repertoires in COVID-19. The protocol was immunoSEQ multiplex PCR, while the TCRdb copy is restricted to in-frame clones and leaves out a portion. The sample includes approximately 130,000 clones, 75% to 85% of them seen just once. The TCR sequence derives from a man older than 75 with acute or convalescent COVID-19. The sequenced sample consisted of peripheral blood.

CDR3 sequence: CASSPGQSSTDTQYF. The CDR3 DNA is TGCGCCAGCAGCCCAGGACAGAGTAGCACAGATACGCAGTATTTT. The V and J genes are TRBV5-1 and TRBJ2-3, with D perhaps matching TRBD1 (6 bases). The V end lost 4 bases, the J end lost 0 bases, and 12 bases lay between the germline ends. There are 15 residues in the CDR3. Germline-derived CDR1 and CDR2 are SGHRS and YFSETQ.